This note documents a single T cell receptor (beta chain) sequence. One entry per CDR3 protein results from TCRdb running MiXCR on the 5' RACE reads. The table includes approximately 500,000 distinct CDR3 sequences, less than 25% detected once. The data were taken from a study of identical twins. V lost 2 bases, J lost 4 bases, and 10 bases lay in between. The germline V gene encodes CDR1 MNHEY and CDR2 SVGAGI. The CDR3 has 14 residues. The same sample was also studied in work on T cells expressing NK-cell markers.

V is TRBV6-5 and J is TRBJ2-3; the D gene is possibly TRBD2 (6 bases). Sequenced input: CD4+ T cells sorted from blood. The clonotype comes from a woman aged 18-29 years in good health. The CDR3 loop reads CASSYRRGADTQYF. In nucleotides, the CDR3 is TGTGCCAGCAGTTACAGGCGCGGGGCAGATACGCAGTATTTT.